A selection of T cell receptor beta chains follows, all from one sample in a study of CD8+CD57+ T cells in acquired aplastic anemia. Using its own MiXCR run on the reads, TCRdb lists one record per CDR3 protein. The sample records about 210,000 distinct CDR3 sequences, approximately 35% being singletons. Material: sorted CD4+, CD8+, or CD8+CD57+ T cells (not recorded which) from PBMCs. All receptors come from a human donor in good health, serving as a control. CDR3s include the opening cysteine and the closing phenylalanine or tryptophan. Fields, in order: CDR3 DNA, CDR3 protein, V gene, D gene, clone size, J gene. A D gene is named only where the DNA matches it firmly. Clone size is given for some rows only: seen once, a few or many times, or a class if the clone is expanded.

cdr3_nt: TGCGCCAGCAGCCCCGGCAGGGCTAATTCACCCCTCCACTTT
cdr3_aa: CASSPGRANSPLHF
v_call: TRBV4-3
d_call: -
clone_size: -
j_call: TRBJ1-6

cdr3_nt: TGCAGCGCTGGACTAGCGGGGGGCCATTACGAGCAGTACTTC
cdr3_aa: CSAGLAGGHYEQYF
v_call: TRBV20-1
d_call: TRBD2
clone_size: -
j_call: TRBJ2-7

cdr3_nt: TGTGCCAGTAGTAGACCGGGACAGGAGATTAATGGCTACACCTTC
cdr3_aa: CASSRPGQEINGYTF
v_call: TRBV19
d_call: TRBD1
clone_size: many
j_call: TRBJ1-2

cdr3_nt: TGTGCCAGCAGCATAACTTCGGCGGCCTACTACGAGCAGTACTTC
cdr3_aa: CASSITSAAYYEQYF
v_call: TRBV11-3
d_call: -
clone_size: few
j_call: TRBJ2-7

cdr3_nt: TGCAGTGCGAGAGAGCTTCAGGGTTTTTGGTCTGAAAAACTGTTTTTT
cdr3_aa: CSARELQGFWSEKLFF
v_call: TRBV20-1
d_call: -
clone_size: -
j_call: TRBJ1-4

cdr3_nt: TGCAGCCTCCGACGCCTTGGGGACACTGAAGCTTTCTTT
cdr3_aa: CSLRRLGDTEAFF
v_call: TRBV29-1
d_call: -
clone_size: many
j_call: TRBJ1-1

cdr3_nt: TGTGCCAGCAGCAGCCGGGACAGGGTTAATTCACCCCTCCACTTT
cdr3_aa: CASSSRDRVNSPLHF
v_call: TRBV11-2
d_call: TRBD1
clone_size: many
j_call: TRBJ1-6

cdr3_nt: TGTGCCATCAGACAGGGGGTGAGCTATGGCTACACCTTC
cdr3_aa: CAIRQGVSYGYTF
v_call: TRBV10-3
d_call: TRBD1
clone_size: -
j_call: TRBJ1-2

cdr3_nt: TGTGCCAGCAGTGACTCGGACGGAAATGAGCAGTTCTTC
cdr3_aa: CASSDSDGNEQFF
v_call: TRBV6-4
d_call: -
clone_size: many
j_call: TRBJ2-1

cdr3_nt: TGTGCCAGCAGCTTGGAGGGCAGGGGGAGTCAGCCCCAGCATTTT
cdr3_aa: CASSLEGRGSQPQHF
v_call: TRBV5-5
d_call: TRBD1
clone_size: -
j_call: TRBJ1-5

cdr3_nt: TGTGCCGGCGGGAAAATGGCAGTAGATAATTCACCCCTCCACTTT
cdr3_aa: CAGGKMAVDNSPLHF
v_call: TRBV7-2
d_call: -
clone_size: -
j_call: TRBJ1-6

cdr3_nt: TGTGCCAGCAGTGAAATTTGGCAGCCTGAAGCTTTCTTT
cdr3_aa: CASSEIWQPEAFF
v_call: TRBV25-1
d_call: -
clone_size: many
j_call: TRBJ1-1

cdr3_nt: TGTGCCAGCAGCCTCGCAGGGAGGGGGCTCAACAATGAGCAGTTCTTC
cdr3_aa: CASSLAGRGLNNEQFF
v_call: TRBV11-2
d_call: -
clone_size: many
j_call: TRBJ2-1

cdr3_nt: TGTGCCAGTACCGGCCGAACTACGCAGTATTTT
cdr3_aa: CASTGRTTQYF
v_call: TRBV19
d_call: -
clone_size: -
j_call: TRBJ2-3

cdr3_nt: TGTGCCAGCAAATTTTGGAGCGATGAGCAGTTCTTC
cdr3_aa: CASKFWSDEQFF
v_call: TRBV6-1
d_call: -
clone_size: -
j_call: TRBJ2-1

cdr3_nt: TGTGCCAGCTCACTAAAGGGACTAACGGGAGGAGGCACCGGGGAGCTGTTTTTT
cdr3_aa: CASSLKGLTGGGTGELFF
v_call: TRBV2
d_call: TRBD2
clone_size: -
j_call: TRBJ2-2

cdr3_nt: TGTGCCAGCAGTACCTACCCTGGGACCCTCATATCACCCCTCCACTTT
cdr3_aa: CASSTYPGTLISPLHF
v_call: TRBV28
d_call: -
clone_size: -
j_call: TRBJ1-6

cdr3_nt: TGTGCCAGCAGCGTAAACAGGGTGGACGTTGAAAAACTGTTTTTT
cdr3_aa: CASSVNRVDVEKLFF
v_call: TRBV7-9
d_call: -
clone_size: many
j_call: TRBJ1-4

cdr3_nt: TGCAGCGTCGGCTTAGGGTCTGGGGCCAACGTCCTGACTTTC
cdr3_aa: CSVGLGSGANVLTF
v_call: TRBV29-1
d_call: -
clone_size: -
j_call: TRBJ2-6

cdr3_nt: TGTGCCAGCAAGTTAGCAGGGTCGGGGAAGACCCAGTACTTC
cdr3_aa: CASKLAGSGKTQYF
v_call: TRBV27
d_call: -
clone_size: few
j_call: TRBJ2-5

cdr3_nt: TGTGCCAGCAGCGCTAGACAGGGGGAATACGATGAGCAGTTCTTC
cdr3_aa: CASSARQGEYDEQFF
v_call: TRBV9
d_call: TRBD1
clone_size: -
j_call: TRBJ2-1

cdr3_nt: TGTGCCAGCAGCCCAAATAAAGCCACCGGGGAGCTGTTTTTT
cdr3_aa: CASSPNKATGELFF
v_call: TRBV7-3
d_call: -
clone_size: few
j_call: TRBJ2-2